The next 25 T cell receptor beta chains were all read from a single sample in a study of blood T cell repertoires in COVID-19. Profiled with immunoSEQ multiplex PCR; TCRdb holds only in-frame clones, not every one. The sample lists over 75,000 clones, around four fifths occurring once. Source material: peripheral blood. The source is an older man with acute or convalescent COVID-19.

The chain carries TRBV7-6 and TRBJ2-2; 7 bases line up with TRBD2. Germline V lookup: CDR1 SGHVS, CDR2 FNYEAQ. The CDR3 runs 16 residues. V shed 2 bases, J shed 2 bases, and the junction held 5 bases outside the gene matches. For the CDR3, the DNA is TGTGCCAGCAGCTTAAAAGCGGGGAGAAACACCGGGGAGCTGTTTTTT. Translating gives CASSLKAGRNTGELFF.

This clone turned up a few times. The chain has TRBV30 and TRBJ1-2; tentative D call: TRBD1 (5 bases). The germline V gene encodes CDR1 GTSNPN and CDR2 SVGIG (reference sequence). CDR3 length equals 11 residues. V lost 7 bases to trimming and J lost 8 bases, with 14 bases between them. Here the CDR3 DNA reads TGTGCCTCTAGGGGTTACCAAGGCTACACCTTC. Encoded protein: CASRGYQGYTF.

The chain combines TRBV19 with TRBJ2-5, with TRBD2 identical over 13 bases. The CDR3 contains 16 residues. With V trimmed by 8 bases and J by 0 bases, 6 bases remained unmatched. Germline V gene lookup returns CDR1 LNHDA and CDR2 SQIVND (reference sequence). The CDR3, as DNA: TGTGCCAGTCTCTCGACTAGCGGGGGGTACCAAGAGACCCAGTACTTC. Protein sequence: CASLSTSGGYQETQYF.

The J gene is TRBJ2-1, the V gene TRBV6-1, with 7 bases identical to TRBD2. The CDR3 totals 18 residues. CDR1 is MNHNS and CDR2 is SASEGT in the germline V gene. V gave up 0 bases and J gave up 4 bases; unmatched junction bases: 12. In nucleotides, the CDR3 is TGTGCCAGCAGTGAAGCATGGCCAGCGGGGTTTTTATACAATGAGCAGTTCTTC. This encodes CASSEAWPAGFLYNEQFF.

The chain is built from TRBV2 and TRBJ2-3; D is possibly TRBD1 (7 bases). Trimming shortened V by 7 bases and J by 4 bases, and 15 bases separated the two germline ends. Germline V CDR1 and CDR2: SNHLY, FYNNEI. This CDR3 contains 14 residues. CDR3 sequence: CASKEGAGSDTQYF. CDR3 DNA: TGTGCCAGCAAGGAGGGGGCTGGGTCAGATACGCAGTATTTT.

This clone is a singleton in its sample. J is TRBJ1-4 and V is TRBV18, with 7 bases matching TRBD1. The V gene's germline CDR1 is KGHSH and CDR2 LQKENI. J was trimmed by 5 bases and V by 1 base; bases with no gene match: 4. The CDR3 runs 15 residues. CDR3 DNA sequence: TGTGCCAGCTCACCACGCTCGGGACAGAATGAAAAACTGTTTTTT. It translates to CASSPRSGQNEKLFF.

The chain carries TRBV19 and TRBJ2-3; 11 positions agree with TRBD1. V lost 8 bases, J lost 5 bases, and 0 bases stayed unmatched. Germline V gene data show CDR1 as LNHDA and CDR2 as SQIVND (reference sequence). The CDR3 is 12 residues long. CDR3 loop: CASGTGGDTQYF. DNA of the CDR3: TGTGCCAGTGGGACAGGGGGAGATACGCAGTATTTT.

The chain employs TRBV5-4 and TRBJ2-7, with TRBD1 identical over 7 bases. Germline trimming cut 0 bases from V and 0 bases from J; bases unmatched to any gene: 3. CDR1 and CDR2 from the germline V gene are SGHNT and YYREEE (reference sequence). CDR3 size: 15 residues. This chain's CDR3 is CASSLDGQVSYEQYV. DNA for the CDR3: TGTGCCAGCAGCTTGGACGGACAGGTCTCCTACGAGCAGTACGTC.

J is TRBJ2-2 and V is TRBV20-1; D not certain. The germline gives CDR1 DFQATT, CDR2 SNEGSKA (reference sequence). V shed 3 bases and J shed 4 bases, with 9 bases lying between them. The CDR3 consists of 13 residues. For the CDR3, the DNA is TGCAGTGCTAGTTCGGGTTTCACCGGGGAGCTGTTTTTT. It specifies CSASSGFTGELFF.

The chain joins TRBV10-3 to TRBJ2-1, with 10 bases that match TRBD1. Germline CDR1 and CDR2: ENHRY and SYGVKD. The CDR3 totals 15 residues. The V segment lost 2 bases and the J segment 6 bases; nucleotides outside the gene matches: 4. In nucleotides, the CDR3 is TGTGCCATCAGTGAGACCGGGACAGGGGCCAATGAGCAGTTCTTC. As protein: CAISETGTGANEQFF.

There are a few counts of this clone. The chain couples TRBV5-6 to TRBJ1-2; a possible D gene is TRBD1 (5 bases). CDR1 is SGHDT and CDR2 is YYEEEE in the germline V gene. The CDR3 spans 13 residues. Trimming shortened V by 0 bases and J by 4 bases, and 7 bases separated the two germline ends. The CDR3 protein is CASSLDRPYGYTF. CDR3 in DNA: TGTGCCAGCAGCTTGGACAGGCCCTATGGCTACACCTTC. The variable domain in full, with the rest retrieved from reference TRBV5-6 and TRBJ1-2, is DAGVTQSPTHLIKTRGQQVTLRCSPKSGHDTVSWYQQALGQGPQFIFQYYEEEERQRGNFPDRFSGHQFPNYSSELNVNALLLGDSALYLCASSLDRPYGYTFGSGTRLTVV.

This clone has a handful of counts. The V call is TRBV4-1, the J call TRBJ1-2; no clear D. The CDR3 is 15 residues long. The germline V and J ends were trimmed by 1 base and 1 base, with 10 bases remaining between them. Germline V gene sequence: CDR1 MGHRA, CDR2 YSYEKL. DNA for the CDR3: TGCGCCAGCAGCCAAGTCGAAGGGAGTAACTATGGCTACACCTTC. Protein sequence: CASSQVEGSNYGYTF.

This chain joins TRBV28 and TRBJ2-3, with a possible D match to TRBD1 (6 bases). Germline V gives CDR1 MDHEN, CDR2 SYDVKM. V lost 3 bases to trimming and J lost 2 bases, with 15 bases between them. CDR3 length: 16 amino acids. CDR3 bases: TGTGCCAGCAGTTTGGGGGCAGGGTGGAACACAGATACGCAGTATTTT. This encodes CASSLGAGWNTDTQYF. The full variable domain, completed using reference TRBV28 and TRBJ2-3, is DVKVTQSSRYLVKRTGEKVFLECVQDMDHENMFWYRQDPGLGLRLIYFSYDVKMKEKGDIPEGYSVSREKKERFSLILESASTNQTSMYLCASSLGAGWNTDTQYFGPGTRLTVL.

This CDR3 reads CASSIGRHQETQYF. Written as DNA, the CDR3 is TGTGCCAGTAGTATAGGGCGGCACCAAGAGACCCAGTACTTC. J is TRBJ2-5 and V is TRBV19, with D hard to call. The length of the CDR3 is 14 residues. V lost 1 base and J lost 0, with 6 bases in between. Germline V gene lookup returns CDR1 LNHDA and CDR2 SQIVND (reference sequence). Based on the CDR3 plus reference TRBV19 and TRBJ2-5, the full variable domain is DGGITQSPKYLFRKEGQNVTLSCEQNLNHDAMYWYRQDPGQGLRLIYYSQIVNDFQKGDIAEGYSVSREKKESFPLTVTSAQKNPTAFYLCASSIGRHQETQYFGPGTRLLVL.

The DNA for the CDR3 is TGTGCCAGCAGTGGCGCTAGCGGGGGCCCCACCGGGGAGCTGTTTTTT. Translated, it gives CASSGASGGPTGELFF. The chain uses TRBV2 and TRBJ2-2; 10 nucleotides align to TRBD2. Trimming took 4 bases from V and 4 from J; bases not matched to a gene: 6. This CDR3 is built from 16 residues. CDR1 is SNHLY and CDR2 is FYNNEI in the germline V gene.

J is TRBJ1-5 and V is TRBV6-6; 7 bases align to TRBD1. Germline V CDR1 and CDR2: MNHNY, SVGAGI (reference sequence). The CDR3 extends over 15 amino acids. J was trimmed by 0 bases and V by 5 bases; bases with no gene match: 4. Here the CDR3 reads CASSLRGYSNQPQHF. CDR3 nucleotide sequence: TGTGCCAGCAGTCTCAGGGGGTATAGCAATCAGCCCCAGCATTTT.

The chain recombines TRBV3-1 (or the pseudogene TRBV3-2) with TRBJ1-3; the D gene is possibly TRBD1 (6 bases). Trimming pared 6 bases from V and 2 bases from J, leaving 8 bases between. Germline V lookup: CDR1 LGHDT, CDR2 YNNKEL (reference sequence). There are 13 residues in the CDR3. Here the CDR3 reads CASSPGAGNTIYF. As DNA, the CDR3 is TGTGCCAGCAGTCCAGGGGCTGGAAACACCATATATTTT.

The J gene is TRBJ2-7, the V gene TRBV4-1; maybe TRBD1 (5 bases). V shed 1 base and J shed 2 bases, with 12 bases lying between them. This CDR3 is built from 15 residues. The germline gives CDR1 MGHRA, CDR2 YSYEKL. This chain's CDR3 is CASSQGLGQAYEQYV. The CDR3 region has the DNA TGCGCCAGCAGCCAAGGGTTAGGACAAGCCTACGAGCAGTACGTC.

Here the CDR3 reads CASSLEGANYGYTF. For the CDR3, the DNA is TGCGCCAGCAGCTTGGAAGGAGCAAACTATGGCTACACCTTC. The chain recombines TRBV5-1 with TRBJ1-2; D uncertain. Germline assignment: CDR1 SGHRS and CDR2 YFSETQ. CDR3 length equals 14 residues. V lost 0 bases and J 2 bases, leaving 8 bases between the germline ends. The full variable domain, completed using reference TRBV5-1 and TRBJ1-2, is KAGVTQTPRYLIKTRGQQVTLSCSPISGHRSVSWYQQTPGQGLQFLFEYFSETQRNKGNFPGRFSGRQFSNSRSEMNVSTLELGDSALYLCASSLEGANYGYTFGSGTRLTVV.

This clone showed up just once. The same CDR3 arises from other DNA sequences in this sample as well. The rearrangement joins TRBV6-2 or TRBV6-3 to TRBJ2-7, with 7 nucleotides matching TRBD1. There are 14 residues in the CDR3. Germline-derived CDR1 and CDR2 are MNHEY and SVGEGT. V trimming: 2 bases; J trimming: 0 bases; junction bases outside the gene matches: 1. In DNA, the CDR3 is TGTGCCAGCAGTTACCGGGACAGCTCCTACGAGCAGTACGTC. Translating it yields CASSYRDSSYEQYV.

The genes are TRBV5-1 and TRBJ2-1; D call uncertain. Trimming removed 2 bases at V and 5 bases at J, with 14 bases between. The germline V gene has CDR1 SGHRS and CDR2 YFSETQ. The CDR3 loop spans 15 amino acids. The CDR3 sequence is CASSFARGVNNEQFF. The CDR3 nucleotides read TGCGCCAGCAGCTTCGCCAGAGGAGTTAACAATGAGCAGTTCTTC.

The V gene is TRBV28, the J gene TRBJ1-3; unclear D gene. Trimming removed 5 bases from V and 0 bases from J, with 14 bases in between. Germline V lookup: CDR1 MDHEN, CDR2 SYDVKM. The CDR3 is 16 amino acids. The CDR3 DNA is TGTGCCAGCAGTCCCCAATGGCATTCCTCTGGAAACACCATATATTTT. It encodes CASSPQWHSSGNTIYF.

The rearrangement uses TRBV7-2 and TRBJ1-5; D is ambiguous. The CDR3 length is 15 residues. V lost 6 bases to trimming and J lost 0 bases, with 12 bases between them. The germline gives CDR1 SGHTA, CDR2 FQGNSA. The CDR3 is CASSRSPISNQPQHF. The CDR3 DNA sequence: TGTGCCAGCAGTCGGAGTCCCATTAGCAATCAGCCCCAGCATTTT. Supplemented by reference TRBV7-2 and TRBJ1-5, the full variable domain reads GAGVSQSPSNKVTEKGKDVELRCDPISGHTALYWYRQSLGQGLEFLIYFQGNSAPDKSGLPSDRFSAERTGGSVSTLTIQRTQQEDSAVYLCASSRSPISNQPQHFGDGTRLSIL.

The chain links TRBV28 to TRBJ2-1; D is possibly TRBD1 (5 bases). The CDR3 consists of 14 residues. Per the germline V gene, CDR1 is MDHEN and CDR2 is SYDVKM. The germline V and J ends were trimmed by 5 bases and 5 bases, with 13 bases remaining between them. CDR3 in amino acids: CASSPREFDNEQFF. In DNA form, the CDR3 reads TGTGCCAGCAGTCCCAGGGAATTCGACAATGAGCAGTTCTTC. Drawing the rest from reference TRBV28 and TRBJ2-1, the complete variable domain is DVKVTQSSRYLVKRTGEKVFLECVQDMDHENMFWYRQDPGLGLRLIYFSYDVKMKEKGDIPEGYSVSREKKERFSLILESASTNQTSMYLCASSPREFDNEQFFGPGTRLTVL.

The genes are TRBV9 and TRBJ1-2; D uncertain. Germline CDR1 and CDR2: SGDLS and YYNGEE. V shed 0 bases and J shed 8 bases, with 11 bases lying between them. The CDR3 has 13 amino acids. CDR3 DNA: TGTGCCAGCAGCGTAGATGGCCGTCGAGGCTACACCTTC. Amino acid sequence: CASSVDGRRGYTF.